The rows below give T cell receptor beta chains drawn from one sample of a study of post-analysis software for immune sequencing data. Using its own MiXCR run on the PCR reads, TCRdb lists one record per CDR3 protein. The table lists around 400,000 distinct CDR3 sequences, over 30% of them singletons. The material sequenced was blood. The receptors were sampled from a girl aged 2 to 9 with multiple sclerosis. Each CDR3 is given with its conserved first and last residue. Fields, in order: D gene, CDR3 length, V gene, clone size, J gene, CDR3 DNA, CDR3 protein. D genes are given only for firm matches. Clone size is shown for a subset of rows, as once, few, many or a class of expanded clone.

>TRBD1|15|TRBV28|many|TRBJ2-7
TGTGCCAGCAGGTACTTCAGGGGGCGCGGCTACGAGCAGTACTTC
CASRYFRGRGYEQYF
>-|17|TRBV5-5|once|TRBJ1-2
TGTGCCAGCAGCTTGGCCGGGGACGAACCTACCCGCTATGGCTACACCTTC
CASSLAGDEPTRYGYTF
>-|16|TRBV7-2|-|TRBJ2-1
TGTGCCAGCAGCTTAGGGGACCCGAGCTCCTACAATGAGCAGTTCTTC
CASSLGDPSSYNEQFF
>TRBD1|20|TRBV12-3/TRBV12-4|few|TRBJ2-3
TGTGCCAGCAGTCAGATTCTAGGACAGGTACTTCGGGGAAGCACAGATACGCAGTATTTT
CASSQILGQVLRGSTDTQYF
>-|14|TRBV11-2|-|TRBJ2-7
TGTGCCAGCAGTTCAGCCGTGCCGGCCTACGAGCAGTACTTC
CASSSAVPAYEQYF
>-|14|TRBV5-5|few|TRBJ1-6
TGTGCCAGCAGCCAGCCTACGGGGGATTCACCCCTCCACTTT
CASSQPTGDSPLHF
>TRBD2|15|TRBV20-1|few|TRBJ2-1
TGCAGTGCCACGCCGCTGACTAGCGGAATCAATGAGCAGTTCTTC
CSATPLTSGINEQFF
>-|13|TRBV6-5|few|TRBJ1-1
TGTGCCACCCTACCGGGACACAACACTGAAGCTTTCTTT
CATLPGHNTEAFF
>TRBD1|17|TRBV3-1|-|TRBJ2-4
TGTGCCAGCAGCCAGACTGGCCTTCAGGACAGGAAAAACATTCAGTACTTC
CASSQTGLQDRKNIQYF
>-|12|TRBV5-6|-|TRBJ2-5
TGTGCCAGCAGCTTCCGAATGGAGACCCAGTACTTC
CASSFRMETQYF
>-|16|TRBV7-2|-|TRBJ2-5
TGTGCCAGCAGCGCGCAGATCGGGACGCATCAAGAGACCCAGTACTTC
CASSAQIGTHQETQYF
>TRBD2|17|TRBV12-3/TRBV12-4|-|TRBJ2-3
TGTGCCAGCAGAAAGAGGCTAGCGGGGAATCAGGCAGATACGCAGTATTTT
CASRKRLAGNQADTQYF
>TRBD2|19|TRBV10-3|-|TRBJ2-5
TGTGCCATCAGTGAGTCGTGGGGACTAGCGGGACCAACCGGGGAGACCCAGTACTTC
CAISESWGLAGPTGETQYF
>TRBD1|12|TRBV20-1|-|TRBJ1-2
TGCAGTGCTAGCGGGACAGTCTATGGCTACACCTTC
CSASGTVYGYTF
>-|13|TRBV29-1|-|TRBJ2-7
TGCAACGTGGTTGGTCTGGGCTCCTACGAGCAGTACTTC
CNVVGLGSYEQYF
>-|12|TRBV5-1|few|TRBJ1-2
TGCGCCAGCAGCCCCGCGGAGTATGGCTACACCTTC
CASSPAEYGYTF
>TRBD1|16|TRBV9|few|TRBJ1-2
TGTGCCAGCAGCGGCCTTGGGACAGGTGCTAACTATGGCTACACCTTC
CASSGLGTGANYGYTF
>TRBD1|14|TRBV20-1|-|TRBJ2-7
TGCAGTGCTCCTCGGACAGGCGGATCATACGAGCAGTACTTC
CSAPRTGGSYEQYF
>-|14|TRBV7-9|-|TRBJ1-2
TGTGCCAGCAGCTCCCAAGGGGGACGCTATGGCTACACCTTC
CASSSQGGRYGYTF
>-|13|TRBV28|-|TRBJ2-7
TGTGCCAGCAGCTCCCGTTGGGGCTACGAGCAGTACTTC
CASSSRWGYEQYF
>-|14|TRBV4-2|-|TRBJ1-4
TGTGCCAGCAGCCAAGGGGGGGGGAATGAAAAACTGTTTTTT
CASSQGGGNEKLFF
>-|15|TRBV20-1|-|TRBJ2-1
TGCAGTGCTGAAAACCTACAACTAGTCTGGAATGAGCAGTTCTTC
CSAENLQLVWNEQFF
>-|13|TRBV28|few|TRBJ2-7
TGTGCCAGCAGTTTTTTATCTAGATACGAGCAGTACTTC
CASSFLSRYEQYF
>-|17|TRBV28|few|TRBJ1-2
TGTGCCAGCAGTCCCCCGTTTAGGGAGGGACTGCACTATGGCTACACCTTC
CASSPPFREGLHYGYTF
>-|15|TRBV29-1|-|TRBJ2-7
TGCAGCGTTGAAAAGGCTAGCGTGGAAAATTACGAGCAGTACTTC
CSVEKASVENYEQYF
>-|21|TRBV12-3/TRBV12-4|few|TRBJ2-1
TGTGCCAGCAGTTTTTATTCGGCAGGCACTACTCTGGCCCGCTCCTACAATGAGCAGTTCTTC
CASSFYSAGTTLARSYNEQFF
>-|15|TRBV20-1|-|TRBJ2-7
TGCAGTGCGGCAAAGACCACAGGGTTAACCTACGAGCAGTACTTC
CSAAKTTGLTYEQYF
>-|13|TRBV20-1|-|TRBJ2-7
TGCAGTGCTAGAGCCCGGAGGGTGGGGGAGCAGTACTTC
CSARARRVGEQYF
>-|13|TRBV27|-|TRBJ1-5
TGTGCCAGCAGTGTAGGGACCCGTCAGCCCCAGCATTTT
CASSVGTRQPQHF
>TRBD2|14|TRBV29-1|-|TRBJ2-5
TGCAGCGCTGGGGGCCAGCGGGAGGGAGAGACCCAGTACTTC
CSAGGQREGETQYF
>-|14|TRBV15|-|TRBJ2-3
TGTGCCACCAGCAGAGATCAGGGTTCAGGTACGCAGTATTTT
CATSRDQGSGTQYF
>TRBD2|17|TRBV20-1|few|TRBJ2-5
TGCAGTGCTAGGGGGCAAACGGGGCTAGCGGGAGGTGAGACCCAGTACTTC
CSARGQTGLAGGETQYF
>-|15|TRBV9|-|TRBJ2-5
TGTGCCAGCAGCCCCGACTCAAGCTCCTACAATGAGCAGTACTTC
CASSPDSSSYNEQYF
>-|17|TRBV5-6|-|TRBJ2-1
TGTGCCAGCAGCTTGCGACTTGCTGAGAGCTCCTACAATGAGCAGTTCTTC
CASSLRLAESSYNEQFF
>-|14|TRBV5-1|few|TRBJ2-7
TGCGCCAGCAGCTTGGCTGCTACCACCTACGAGCAGTACTTC
CASSLAATTYEQYF
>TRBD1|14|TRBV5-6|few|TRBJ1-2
TGTGCCAGCAGCTTCCGACAGGGGGACTATGGCTACACCTTC
CASSFRQGDYGYTF
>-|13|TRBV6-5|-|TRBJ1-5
TGTGCCAGCAGTTACGAGGGAAATCAGCCCCAGCATTTT
CASSYEGNQPQHF
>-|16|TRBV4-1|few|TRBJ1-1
TGCGCCAGCAGCCAAGATGCCCGGAGATGGTGGACTGAAGCTTTCTTT
CASSQDARRWWTEAFF
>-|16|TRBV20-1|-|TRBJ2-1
TGCAGTGCTAGTTTTCGGGCACGCAGGCGATACAATGAGCAGTTCTTC
CSASFRARRRYNEQFF
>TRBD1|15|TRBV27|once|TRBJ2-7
TGTGCCAGCAGTTCGTGGCGGACAGGGGGCTACGAGCAGTACTTC
CASSSWRTGGYEQYF
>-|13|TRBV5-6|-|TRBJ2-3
TGTGCCAGCAGCGGGATACAGAGAGATACGCAGTATTTT
CASSGIQRDTQYF
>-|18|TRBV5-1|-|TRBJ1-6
TGCGCCAGCAGCCCGTCCCCCCGGGGGGGGCACAGGAGCTCACCCCTCCACTTT
CASSPSPRGGHRSSPLHF
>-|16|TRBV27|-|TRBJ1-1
TGTGCCAGCAGTTTTAAGACCTTCAGTGGGAACACTGAAGCTTTCTTT
CASSFKTFSGNTEAFF
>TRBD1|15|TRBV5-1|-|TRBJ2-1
TGCGCCAGCGGGCCATGGGACAGGGATGATCGTAAGCAGTTCTTC
CASGPWDRDDRKQFF
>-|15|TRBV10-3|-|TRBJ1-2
TGTGCCATCAGTGAGTCGTCAGGGACGGGCCGTAGCTACACCTTC
CAISESSGTGRSYTF
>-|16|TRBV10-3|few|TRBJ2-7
TGTGCCATCAGTGAGTCCCTCTTCGGCGGGGCCTACGAGCAGTACTTC
CAISESLFGGAYEQYF